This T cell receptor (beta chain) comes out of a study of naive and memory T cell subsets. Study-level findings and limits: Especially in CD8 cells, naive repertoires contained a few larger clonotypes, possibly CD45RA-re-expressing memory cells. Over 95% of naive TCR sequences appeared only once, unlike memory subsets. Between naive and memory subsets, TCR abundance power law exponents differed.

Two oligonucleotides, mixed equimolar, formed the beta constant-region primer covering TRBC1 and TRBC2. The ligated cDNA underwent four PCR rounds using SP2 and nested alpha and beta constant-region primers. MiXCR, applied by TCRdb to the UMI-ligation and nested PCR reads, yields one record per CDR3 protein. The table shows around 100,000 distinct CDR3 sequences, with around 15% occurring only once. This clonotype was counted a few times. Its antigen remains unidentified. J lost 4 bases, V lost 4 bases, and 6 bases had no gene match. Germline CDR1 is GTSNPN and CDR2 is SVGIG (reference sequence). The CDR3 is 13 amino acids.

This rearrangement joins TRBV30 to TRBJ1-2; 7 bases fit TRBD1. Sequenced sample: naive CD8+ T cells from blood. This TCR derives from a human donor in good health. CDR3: CAWIDRDIYGYTF. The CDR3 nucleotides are TGTGCCTGGATCGACAGGGATATCTATGGCTACACCTTC.